The present entry profiles one T cell receptor beta chain with its context. The CDR3 runs 14 residues. Germline V CDR1 and CDR2: SGHRS, YFSETQ. Losses at the gene ends were 4 bases for V and 2 bases for J; bases not matched to a gene: 5. This record comes from a study of T cell responses to AZD1222 COVID-19 vaccine. TCRdb keeps only in-frame clones here, not all; method: immunoSEQ multiplex PCR. The data show around 130,000 clones, with 80% to 95% seen just once and approximately 3.1% held by the top ten. The chain is built from TRBV5-1 and TRBJ1-1; TRBD1 matches 7 bases. The TCR sequence derives from an adult in good health. The sequencing here drew on peripheral blood, taken on day 0 of AZD1222 vaccination. The CDR3 here is CASSPQGGNTEAFF. The CDR3 DNA is TGCGCCAGCAGCCCCCAGGGGGGTAACACTGAAGCTTTCTTT.